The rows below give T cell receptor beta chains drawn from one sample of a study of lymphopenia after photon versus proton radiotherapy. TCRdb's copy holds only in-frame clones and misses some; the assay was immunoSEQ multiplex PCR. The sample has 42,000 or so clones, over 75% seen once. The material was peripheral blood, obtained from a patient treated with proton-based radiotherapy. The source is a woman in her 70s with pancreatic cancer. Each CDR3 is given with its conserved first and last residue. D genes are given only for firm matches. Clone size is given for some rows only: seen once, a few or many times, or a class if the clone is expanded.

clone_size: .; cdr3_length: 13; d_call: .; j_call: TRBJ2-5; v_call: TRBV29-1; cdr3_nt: TGCAGCACAAAAAGCCCAGGGGCCGAGACCCAGTACTTC; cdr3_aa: CSTKSPGAETQYF
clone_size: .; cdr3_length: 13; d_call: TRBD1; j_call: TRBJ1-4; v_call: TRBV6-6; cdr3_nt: TGTGCCAGCATCGACAGGGGAGGGGAAAAACTGTTTTTT; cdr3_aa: CASIDRGGEKLFF
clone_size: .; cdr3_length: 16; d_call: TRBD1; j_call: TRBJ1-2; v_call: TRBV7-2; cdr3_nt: TGTGCCAGCAGCTTGGGGGGGGACAGGCGAGTCTATGGCTACACCTTC; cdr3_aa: CASSLGGDRRVYGYTF
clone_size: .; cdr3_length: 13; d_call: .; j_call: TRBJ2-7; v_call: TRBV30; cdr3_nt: TGTGCCTGGACGGGGGTCCTCGGCTACGAGCAGTACTTC; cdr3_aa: CAWTGVLGYEQYF
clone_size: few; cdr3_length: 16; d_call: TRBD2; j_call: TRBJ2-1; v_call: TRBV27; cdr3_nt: TGTGCCAGCAGTTTCGTGGCGACGGGGGGATACAATGAGCAGTTCTTC; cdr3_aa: CASSFVATGGYNEQFF
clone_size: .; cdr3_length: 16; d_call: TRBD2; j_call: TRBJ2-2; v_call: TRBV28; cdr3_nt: TGTGCCAGCACTCTTCTAGCGGGATTAAACACCGGGGAGCTGTTTTTT; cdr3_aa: CASTLLAGLNTGELFF
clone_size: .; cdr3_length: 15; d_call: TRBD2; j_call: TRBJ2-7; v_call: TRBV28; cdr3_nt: TGTGCCAGCAGTTCCGGGACTACCCCCTCCTACGAGCAGTACTTC; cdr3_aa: CASSSGTTPSYEQYF
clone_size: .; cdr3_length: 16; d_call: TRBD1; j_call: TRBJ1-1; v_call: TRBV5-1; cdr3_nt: TGCGCCAGCAGCCCCGGGACAGGGGTATGGGACACTGAAGCTTTCTTT; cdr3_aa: CASSPGTGVWDTEAFF
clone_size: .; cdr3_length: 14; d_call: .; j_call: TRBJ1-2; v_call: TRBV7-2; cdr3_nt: TGTGCCAGCAGCTTAGGGGACAAAGACTATGGCTACACCTTC; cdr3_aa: CASSLGDKDYGYTF
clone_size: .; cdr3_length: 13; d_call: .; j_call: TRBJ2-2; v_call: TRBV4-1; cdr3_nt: TGCGCCAGCAGCCCCGAGTTGGGCGGGGAGCTGTTTTTT; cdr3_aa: CASSPELGGELFF
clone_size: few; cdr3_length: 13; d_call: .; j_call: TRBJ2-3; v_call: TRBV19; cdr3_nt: TGTGCCAGTAGAAATTACCTCACAGATACGCAGTATTTT; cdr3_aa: CASRNYLTDTQYF
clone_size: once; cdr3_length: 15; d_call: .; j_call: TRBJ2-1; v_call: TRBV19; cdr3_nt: TGTGCCAGTAGTGTAGGACAAAACTCCTACAATGAGCAGTTCTTC; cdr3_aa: CASSVGQNSYNEQFF
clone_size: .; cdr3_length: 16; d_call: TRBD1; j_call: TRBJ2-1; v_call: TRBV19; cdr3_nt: TGTGCCAGTAGTCCGGATGGACAGGGTTATCGCAATGAGCAGTTCTTC; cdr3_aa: CASSPDGQGYRNEQFF
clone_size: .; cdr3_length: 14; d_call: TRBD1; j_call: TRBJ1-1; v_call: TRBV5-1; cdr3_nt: TGCGCCAGCAGCTCCCGACAGGGCGGCACTGAAGCTTTCTTT; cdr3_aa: CASSSRQGGTEAFF
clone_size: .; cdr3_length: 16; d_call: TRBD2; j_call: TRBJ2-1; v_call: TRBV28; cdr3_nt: TGTGCCAGCAGTCCGACGGCGGGAGTCCCATTCTATGAGCAGTTCTTC; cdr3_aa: CASSPTAGVPFYEQFF
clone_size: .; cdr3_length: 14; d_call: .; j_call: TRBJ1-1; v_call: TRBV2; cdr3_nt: TGTGCCAGCATCCGGCAGGAAACGAACACTGAAGCTTTCTTT; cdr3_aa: CASIRQETNTEAFF
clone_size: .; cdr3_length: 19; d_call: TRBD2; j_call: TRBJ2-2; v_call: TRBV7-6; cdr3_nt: TGTGCCAGCAGCTTATCTCCCTATAGCGGGACAAGGAACACCGGGGAGCTGTTTTTT; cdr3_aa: CASSLSPYSGTRNTGELFF
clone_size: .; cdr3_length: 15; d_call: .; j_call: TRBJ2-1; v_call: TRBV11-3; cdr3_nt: TGTGCCAGCAGCTATTCTGGACCACAGACCAATGAGCAGTTCTTC; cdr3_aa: CASSYSGPQTNEQFF
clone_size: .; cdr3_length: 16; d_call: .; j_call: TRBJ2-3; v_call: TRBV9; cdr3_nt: TGTGCCAGCAGCCTGTCGCAGGGGTCCCGCACAGATACGCAGTATTTT; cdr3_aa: CASSLSQGSRTDTQYF
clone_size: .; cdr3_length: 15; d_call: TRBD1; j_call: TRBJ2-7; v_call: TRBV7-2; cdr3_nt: TGTGCCAGCAGCTCGACAGGGGGCGAATCCAACGAGCAGTACTTC; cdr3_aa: CASSSTGGESNEQYF
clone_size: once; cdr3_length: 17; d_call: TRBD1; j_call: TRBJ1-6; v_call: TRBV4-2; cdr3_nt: TGTGCCAGCAGCCAAGATGGTCCGGGACAGCCCAATTCACCCCTCCACTTT; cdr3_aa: CASSQDGPGQPNSPLHF
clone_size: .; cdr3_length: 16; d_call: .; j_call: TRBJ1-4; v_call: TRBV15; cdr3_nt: TGTGCCACCAGCAGAGATCAGGGTGCAACTAATGAAAAACTGTTTTTT; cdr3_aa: CATSRDQGATNEKLFF
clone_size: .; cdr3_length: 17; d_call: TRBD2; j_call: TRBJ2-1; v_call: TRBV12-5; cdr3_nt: TGTGCTAGTGGTTTGGCCCCCTCTAGCGGGATCGGGTATGAGCAGTTCTTC; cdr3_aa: CASGLAPSSGIGYEQFF
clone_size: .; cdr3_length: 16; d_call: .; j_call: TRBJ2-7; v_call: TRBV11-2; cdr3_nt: TGTGCCAGCAGCTTAGTAGGGGGGGCCCGCTCCTACGAGCAGTACTTC; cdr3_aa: CASSLVGGARSYEQYF
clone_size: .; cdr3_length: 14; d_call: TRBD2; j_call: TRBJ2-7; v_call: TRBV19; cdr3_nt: TGTGCCAGTAGTAAGCGGGGGGAGTCCTACGAGCAGTACTTC; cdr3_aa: CASSKRGESYEQYF
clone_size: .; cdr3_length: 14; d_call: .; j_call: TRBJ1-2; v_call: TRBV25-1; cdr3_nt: TGTGCCAGCAGTGACTATGGAACAGAAGATGGCTACACCTTC; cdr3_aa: CASSDYGTEDGYTF
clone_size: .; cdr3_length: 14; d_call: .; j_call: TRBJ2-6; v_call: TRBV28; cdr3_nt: TGTGCCACCCAGACACCTTCTGGGGCCAACGTCCTGACTTTC; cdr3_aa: CATQTPSGANVLTF
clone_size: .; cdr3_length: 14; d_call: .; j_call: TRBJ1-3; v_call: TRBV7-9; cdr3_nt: TGTGCCAGCAGCTTAGGGGATTTGCGAAACACCATATATTTT; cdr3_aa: CASSLGDLRNTIYF
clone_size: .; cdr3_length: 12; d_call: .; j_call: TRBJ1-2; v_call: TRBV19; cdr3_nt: TGTGCCAGTAGTACCAGGAGCTATGGCTACACCTTC; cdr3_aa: CASSTRSYGYTF
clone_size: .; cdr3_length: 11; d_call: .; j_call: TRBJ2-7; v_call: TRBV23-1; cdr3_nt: TGCGCCAGCAGTCAACCGGACGAGCAGTACTTC; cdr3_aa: CASSQPDEQYF
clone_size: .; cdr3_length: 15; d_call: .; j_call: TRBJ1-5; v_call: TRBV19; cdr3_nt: TGTGCCAGTAGGAAAGGGACGGAAGTTAATCAGCCCCAGCATTTT; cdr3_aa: CASRKGTEVNQPQHF
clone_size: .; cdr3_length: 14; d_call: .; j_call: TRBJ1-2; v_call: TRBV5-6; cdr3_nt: TGTGCCAGCAGCCCGACAGGTTTGGGGTATGGCTACACCTTC; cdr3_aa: CASSPTGLGYGYTF
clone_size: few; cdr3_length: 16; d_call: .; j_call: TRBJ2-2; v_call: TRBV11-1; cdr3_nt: TGTGCCAGCAGCTTCCTCAGGTTGGGTAGCACCGGGGAGCTGTTTTTT; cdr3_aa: CASSFLRLGSTGELFF
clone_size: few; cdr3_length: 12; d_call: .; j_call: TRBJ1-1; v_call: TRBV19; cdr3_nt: TGTGCCAGTATCTCGGACGGCGCTGAAGCTTTCTTT; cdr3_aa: CASISDGAEAFF
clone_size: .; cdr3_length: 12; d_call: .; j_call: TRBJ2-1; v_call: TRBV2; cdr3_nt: TGTGCCAGCAGTGATCCAAACAGGGAGCAGTTCTTC; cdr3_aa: CASSDPNREQFF
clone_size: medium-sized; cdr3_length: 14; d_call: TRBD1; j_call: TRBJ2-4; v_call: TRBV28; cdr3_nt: TGTGCCAGCGATCCGGGACAGGGGACTGCCATTCAGTACTTC; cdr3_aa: CASDPGQGTAIQYF
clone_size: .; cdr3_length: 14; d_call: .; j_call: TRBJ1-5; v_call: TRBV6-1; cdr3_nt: TGTGCCAGCAGTGATAAAGCAACCAATCAGCCCCAGCATTTT; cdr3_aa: CASSDKATNQPQHF
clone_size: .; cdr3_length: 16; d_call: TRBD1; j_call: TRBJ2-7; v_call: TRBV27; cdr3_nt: TGTGCCAGCAGTCCGAGACAGGGACCCTACTCCTACGAGCAGTACTTC; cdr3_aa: CASSPRQGPYSYEQYF
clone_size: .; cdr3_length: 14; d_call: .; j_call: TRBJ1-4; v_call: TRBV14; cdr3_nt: TGTGCCAGCAGCCAAGAGTACGGGAATGAAAAACTGTTTTTT; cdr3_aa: CASSQEYGNEKLFF
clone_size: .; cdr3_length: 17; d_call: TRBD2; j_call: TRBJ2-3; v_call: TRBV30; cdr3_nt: TGTGCCTGGAGTTCGGGACTAGCGGGAGGGCCAACAGATACGCAGTATTTT; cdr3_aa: CAWSSGLAGGPTDTQYF
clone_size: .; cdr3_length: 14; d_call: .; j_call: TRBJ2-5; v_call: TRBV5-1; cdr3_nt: TGCGCCAGCAGCTTGGCTAGTTTTCAAGAGACCCAGTACTTC; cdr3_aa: CASSLASFQETQYF
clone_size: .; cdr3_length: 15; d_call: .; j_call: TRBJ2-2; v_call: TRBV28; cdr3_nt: TGTGCCAGCAGTCGCGACAGGGGAGGGGCCGGGGAGCTGTTTTTT; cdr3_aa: CASSRDRGGAGELFF
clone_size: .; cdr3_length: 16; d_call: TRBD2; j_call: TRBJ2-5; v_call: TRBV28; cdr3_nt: TGTGCCAGCAGTTTCCAGACTAGCGGGAGTCGGGAGACCCAGTACTTC; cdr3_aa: CASSFQTSGSRETQYF
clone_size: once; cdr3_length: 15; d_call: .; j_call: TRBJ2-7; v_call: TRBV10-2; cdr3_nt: TGCGCCAGCAGCGCCGACCAAAACCCAACCTACGAGCAGTACTTC; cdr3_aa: CASSADQNPTYEQYF
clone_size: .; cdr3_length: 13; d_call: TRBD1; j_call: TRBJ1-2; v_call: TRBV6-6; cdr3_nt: TGTGCCAGCAGCCGAGGGGGCTCGGCTGGCTACACCTTC; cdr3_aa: CASSRGGSAGYTF
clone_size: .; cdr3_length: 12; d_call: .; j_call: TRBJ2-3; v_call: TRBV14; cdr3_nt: TGTGCCAGCAGACGCACAGGAGATACGCAGTATTTT; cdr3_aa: CASRRTGDTQYF
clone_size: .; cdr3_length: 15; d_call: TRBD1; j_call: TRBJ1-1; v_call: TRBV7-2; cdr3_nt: TGTGCCAGCCAAGAGGGGGCTAACTTGAACACTGAAGCTTTCTTT; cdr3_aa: CASQEGANLNTEAFF
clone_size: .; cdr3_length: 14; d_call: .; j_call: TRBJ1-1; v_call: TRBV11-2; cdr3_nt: TGTGCCAGCAGCCTCATCAGGGGGAACACTGAAGCTTTCTTT; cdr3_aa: CASSLIRGNTEAFF
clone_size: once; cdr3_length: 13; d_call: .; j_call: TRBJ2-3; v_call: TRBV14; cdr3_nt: TGTGCCAGCAGCCGAGCAAACACAGATACGCAGTATTTT; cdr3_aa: CASSRANTDTQYF
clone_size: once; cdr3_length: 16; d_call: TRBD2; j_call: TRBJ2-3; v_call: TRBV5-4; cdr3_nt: TGTGCCAGCAGCCATAGGACTAGCGGGATTGTAGATACGCAGTATTTT; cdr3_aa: CASSHRTSGIVDTQYF
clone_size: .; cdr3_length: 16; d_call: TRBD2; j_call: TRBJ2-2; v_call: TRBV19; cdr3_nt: TGTGCCAGTAGTATAATAGGCGGGAGGCAGGCTGGGGAGCTGTTTTTT; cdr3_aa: CASSIIGGRQAGELFF
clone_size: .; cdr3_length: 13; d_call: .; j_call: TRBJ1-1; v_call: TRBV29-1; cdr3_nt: TGCAGCGTTGGGGATCCAATGAACACTGAAGCTTTCTTT; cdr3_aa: CSVGDPMNTEAFF
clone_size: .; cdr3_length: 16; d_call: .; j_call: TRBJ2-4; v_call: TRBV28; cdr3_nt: TGTGCCAGCAGTTTACCGTTGGGTGGTGGCAAAAACATTCAGTACTTC; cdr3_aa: CASSLPLGGGKNIQYF
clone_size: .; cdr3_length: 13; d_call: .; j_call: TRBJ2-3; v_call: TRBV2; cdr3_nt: TGTGGGGCTTATAGCGGAGTCACAGATACGCAGTATTTT; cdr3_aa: CGAYSGVTDTQYF
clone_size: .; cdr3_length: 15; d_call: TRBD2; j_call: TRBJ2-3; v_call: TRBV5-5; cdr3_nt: TGTGCCAGCAGCATGACTAGCGGGAGAGGGTATACGCAGTATTTT; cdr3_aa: CASSMTSGRGYTQYF
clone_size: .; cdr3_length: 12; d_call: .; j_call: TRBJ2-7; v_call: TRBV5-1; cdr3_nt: TGCGCCAGCAGCTCCCCGGCAAGGGAGCAGTACTTC; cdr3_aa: CASSSPAREQYF
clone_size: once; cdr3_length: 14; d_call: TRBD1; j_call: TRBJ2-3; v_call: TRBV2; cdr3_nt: TGTGCCAGCGCTGGACAGGGGCCCGGAGATACGCAGTATTTT; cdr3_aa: CASAGQGPGDTQYF